This paragraph reports one T cell receptor beta chain. No antigen is known for it. These data belong to a study of T cell responses to AZD1222 COVID-19 vaccine. Study-wide results and limits: The CD4 TCRs associated with vaccination extended across spike and predominated at 160-218 and 743-854. Baseline seropositivity occurred in only a handful of AZD1222 recipients. Reportedly, nearly half the spike-specific TCRs target unmutated variant regions. Clonal diversity was possibly underestimated, and white British individuals and females predominated among donors.

Using immunoSEQ multiplex PCR, the repertoire was profiled, and TCRdb retains in-frame clones only, with some absent. The data hold just under 95,000 clones, with roughly 91% observed a single time. V lost 0 bases and J lost 3, with 9 bases in between. The germline CDR1 and CDR2 sequences are SGDLS and YYNGEE. The CDR3 consists of 14 residues. The chain is built from TRBV9 and TRBJ1-2; no definite D call. Sample: peripheral blood, taken on day 0 of AZD1222 vaccination. The source of this sequence is an adult in good health. The CDR3 DNA reads TGTGCCAGCAGCGTAGCGTCAGGCTACTATGGCTACACCTTC. Encoded protein: CASSVASGYYGYTF.